This T cell receptor beta chain was captured in a study of T-cell reconstitution after alpha-beta-depleted transplantation in children. CDR1 and CDR2 from the germline V gene are SEHNR and FQNEAQ (reference sequence). The CDR3 totals 13 residues. V was cut by 0 bases and J by 8 bases, with 5 bases left in between. This clonotype occurred a few times. A TCRbeta library incorporating unique molecular identifiers was prepared. TCRdb reprocessed the PCR reads via MiXCR and lists one record per CDR3 protein. The table has 500,000 to 600,000 distinct CDR3 sequences, 15% to 20% seen once; the top ten hold roughly 3.3%.

The J gene is TRBJ1-6, the V gene TRBV7-9; D is undetermined. The receptor was isolated from a human donor who donated a stem cell graft to a child with acute lymphoblastic leukemia. The starting material was PBMCs from the stem cell graft donor, obtained from the stem cell graft. The CDR3 DNA is TGTGCCAGCAGCTTAGCCGGGTATTCACCCCTCCACTTT. This encodes CASSLAGYSPLHF.